The sample holds a few counts of the clone carrying this T cell receptor beta chain. The antigen is undetermined. TCRdb re-analysed the reads in MiXCR, keeping a single row per CDR3 protein. The sample carries roughly 230,000 distinct CDR3 sequences, roughly 20% recorded once. This sample was taken from a study of T cell repertoires in cytomegalovirus infection. The length of the CDR3 is 16 residues. Trimming left V 0 bases short and J 3 bases short, with 15 bases between. Germline loops: CDR1 SGHNT, CDR2 YYREEE (reference sequence). Findings and caveats of the study: The ex vivo response showed dominance by HLA-C-restricted CMV-specific TCR beta clonotypes. Cumulative frequency of public TCR beta families picked out carriers of CMV plus the relevant HLA.

Material: CD8+ T cells from PBMCs. The TCR sequence derives from a human donor in good health (CMV status not recorded). Some clones in this sample may be carry-over from other donors' samples. This chain links TRBV5-4 with TRBJ2-5, with a possible D match to TRBD2 (6 bases). The CDR3 spells CASSLAPWRGEETQYF. CDR3 bases: TGTGCCAGCAGCTTGGCCCCATGGCGGGGAGAAGAGACCCAGTACTTC.